These 20 T cell receptor beta chains share one sample of origin, sequenced in a study of shared clonotypes between healthy human individuals. The protocol was immunoSEQ multiplex PCR, while the TCRdb copy is restricted to in-frame clones and leaves out a portion. This repertoire shows roughly 1,100,000 clones, about 70% found once; its top ten account for around 1.5%. The specimen sequenced was memory CD4+ T cells sorted from blood. The subset is: CD45RA-negative fraction. These receptors all stem from a man aged 18 to 30 in good health.

J is TRBJ1-3 and V is TRBV2; TRBD1 matches 7 bases. Germline V lookup: CDR1 SNHLY, CDR2 FYNNEI. The trim removed 5 bases at V and 6 bases at J, leaving 7 bases unmatched. The length of the CDR3 is 14 residues. The CDR3: CASSKGQIINTIYF. In DNA form, the CDR3 reads TGTGCCAGCAGTAAGGGACAGATAATAAACACCATATATTTT.

V usage is TRBV5-6 and J usage is TRBJ2-3, with D perhaps being TRBD1 or TRBD2 (5 bases each). The CDR3 is 15 amino acids. V gave up 5 bases and J gave up 5 bases, with 18 bases separating them. CDR1 is SGHDT, CDR2 YYEEEE, per germline. DNA of the CDR3: TGTGCCAGCAGTATACCGGGGCTCCACGAAGATACGCAGTATTTT. It yields the protein CASSIPGLHEDTQYF.

V usage is TRBV5-5 and J usage is TRBJ1-2; the D gene is possibly TRBD1 (6 bases). The CDR3 is 16 amino acids. From germline, CDR1 is SGHKS and CDR2 YYEKEE (reference sequence). V was trimmed by 1 base and J by 3 bases, leaving 16 bases between them. The CDR3 reads CASSLSYPGHYYGYTF. As DNA, the CDR3 is TGTGCCAGCAGCTTGTCCTACCCGGGACACTACTATGGCTACACCTTC.

The chain employs TRBV30 and TRBJ2-7; TRBD1 aligns across 8 bases. Germline V lookup: CDR1 GTSNPN, CDR2 SVGIG (reference sequence). V lost 4 bases and J lost 3; bases outside the gene matches: 11. The CDR3 is 15 residues long. Written as DNA, the CDR3 is TGTGCCTGGACGCCCAAGGGACAGGCCAACTACGAGCAGTACTTC. Its translation is CAWTPKGQANYEQYF.

The chain links TRBV27 to TRBJ1-5; tentatively, D is TRBD1 (6 bases). From germline, CDR1 is MNHEY and CDR2 SMNVEV (reference sequence). This CDR3 contains 14 residues. Trimming removed 6 bases at V and 5 bases at J, with 14 bases between. The CDR3 nucleotides read TGTGCCAGCAGATTACAGGGTCGAGATCAGCCCCAGCATTTT. Protein sequence: CASRLQGRDQPQHF.

The chain links TRBV5-6 to TRBJ2-5; 7 nucleotides match TRBD2. Trimming removed 8 bases from V and 4 bases from J; junction bases left unmatched: 11. Germline V gene data show CDR1 as SGHDT and CDR2 as YYEEEE. CDR3 size: 14 residues. The CDR3 reads CASIGTNHAETQYF. Here the CDR3 DNA reads TGTGCCAGTATAGGGACTAACCATGCAGAGACCCAGTACTTC.

As for this clone: This same CDR3 is encoded by further DNA sequences in the sample. This chain links TRBV5-1 with TRBJ2-5; D is ambiguous. The CDR3 loop spans 12 amino acids. Trimming shortened V by 2 bases and J by 2 bases, and 4 bases separated the two germline ends. Germline loops: CDR1 SGHRS, CDR2 YFSETQ. The CDR3 region is CASSFGQETQYF. The CDR3 nucleotides read TGCGCCAGCAGCTTCGGACAAGAGACCCAGTACTTC.

The chain carries TRBV5-6 and TRBJ1-4; 9 positions agree with TRBD1. CDR1 and CDR2 from the germline V gene are SGHDT and YYEEEE. Trimming removed 2 bases from V and 8 bases from J; junction bases left unmatched: 7. This CDR3 region has 15 residues. CDR3 bases: TGTGCCAGCAGCTTTAGGACAGGGGTGGCCGAAAAACTGTTTTTT. As protein: CASSFRTGVAEKLFF. Full variable domain (missing parts from reference TRBV5-6 and TRBJ1-4): DAGVTQSPTHLIKTRGQQVTLRCSPKSGHDTVSWYQQALGQGPQFIFQYYEEEERQRGNFPDRFSGHQFPNYSSELNVNALLLGDSALYLCASSFRTGVAEKLFFGSGTQLSVL.

The chain employs TRBV7-9 and TRBJ1-2; 7 nucleotides match TRBD1. This CDR3 region has 16 residues. The J segment lost 0 bases and the V segment lost 1 base, leaving 5 bases of the junction unmatched. The germline V gene has CDR1 SEHNR and CDR2 FQNEAQ (reference sequence). Written as DNA, the CDR3 is TGTGCCAGCAGCTTAGGGGACAGCGTAGCTAACTATGGCTACACCTTC. The encoded protein is CASSLGDSVANYGYTF.

The chain carries TRBV9 and TRBJ2-3; D perhaps matches TRBD2 (5 bases). Germline CDR1 SGDLS, CDR2 YYNGEE. CDR3 length: 14 amino acids. The ends were cut back, 2 bases at V and 1 base at J, with 8 bases in the middle. The CDR3 DNA reads TGTGCCAGCAGCGTGGTGGGAGGCACAGATACGCAGTATTTT. Protein product: CASSVVGGTDTQYF.

This clone was picked up a small number of times. The chain couples TRBV2 to TRBJ1-3, with a weak D call TRBD1 (5 bases). CDR3 size: 14 residues. V was trimmed by 2 bases and J by 1 base, leaving 6 bases between them. CDR1 and CDR2 (germline): SNHLY, FYNNEI. The CDR3 sequence is CASSEQGSGNTIYF. The CDR3 nucleotides are TGTGCCAGCAGTGAACAGGGTTCTGGAAACACCATATATTTT.

The chain uses TRBV23-1 and TRBJ2-3; D unclear. TRBV23-1 is an ORF; its function is uncertain. V was cut by 3 bases and J by 5 bases, with 21 bases left in between. This CDR3 is built from 17 residues. As DNA, the CDR3 is TGCGCCAGCAGTCACCCTTTGGACCCACGCCGGAAAGATACGCAGTATTTT. Protein product: CASSHPLDPRRKDTQYF.

The rearrangement links TRBV5-1 to TRBJ1-2, with D possibly matching TRBD1 (5 bases). The CDR3 contains 16 residues. V was cut by 4 bases and J by 4 bases, with 20 bases left in between. Germline V gene sequence: CDR1 SGHRS, CDR2 YFSETQ. CDR3 residues: CASSPGGDVTIYGYTF. CDR3 in DNA: TGCGCCAGCAGCCCGGGGGGAGACGTGACAATCTATGGCTACACCTTC.

This chain connects TRBV28 to TRBJ2-3; D might be TRBD1 or TRBD2, each matching 6 bases. The CDR3 covers 14 residues. The germline V and J ends were trimmed by 1 base and 4 bases, with 9 bases remaining between them. The germline V gene encodes CDR1 MDHEN and CDR2 SYDVKM. The CDR3 loop is CASSLLGGPDTQYF. CDR3 coding DNA: TGTGCCAGCAGTTTATTGGGGGGCCCAGATACGCAGTATTTT.

The CDR3 is CASSMYEQYF. DNA of the CDR3: TGTGCCAGCAGTATGTACGAGCAGTACTTC. The chain couples TRBV6-6 to TRBJ2-7; no clear D gene. V lost 5 bases, J lost 4 bases, and 3 bases lay in between. The germline gives CDR1 MNHNY, CDR2 SVGAGI (reference sequence). The length of the CDR3 is 10 residues.

The chain uses TRBV30 and TRBJ2-1; D gene ambiguous. Germline lookup yields CDR1 GTSNPN and CDR2 SVGIG (reference sequence). The CDR3 contains 12 residues. V lost 0 bases to trimming and J lost 8 bases, with 8 bases between them. CDR3 amino acids: CAWSVGVYEQFF. CDR3 bases: TGTGCCTGGAGTGTAGGAGTATATGAGCAGTTCTTC.

The rearrangement joins TRBV21-1 to TRBJ2-5; the table calls TRBD2, which could not be checked here. TRBV21-1 is termed a pseudogene. CDR3 length: 17 residues. The CDR3 nucleotides are TGTGCCAGCAGCAAAGAAAAGGCGGGAGGGCCGGGAGAGACCCAGTACTTC. Translating gives CASSKEKAGGPGETQYF.

The V and J genes are TRBV19 and TRBJ1-6; D might be TRBD1 (5 bases). The length of the CDR3 is 13 residues. The germline gives CDR1 LNHDA, CDR2 SQIVND (reference sequence). V dropped 5 bases and J dropped 7 bases, with 9 bases sitting between them. This CDR3 is CASSGSGNSPLHF. The CDR3 DNA sequence: TGTGCCAGTAGTGGTTCAGGGAATTCACCCCTCCACTTT.

The chain carries TRBV18 and TRBJ1-2; D gene unclear. This CDR3 contains 15 residues. Germline V lookup: CDR1 KGHSH, CDR2 LQKENI. V was cut by 3 bases and J by 1 base, with 12 bases left in between. CDR3 coding DNA: TGTGCCAGCTCACCCGGGCCGAATCTTAACTATGGCTACACCTTC. Protein sequence: CASSPGPNLNYGYTF.

This chain joins TRBV5-1 and TRBJ2-3, with 10 nucleotides matching TRBD2. The length of the CDR3 is 15 residues. CDR1 is SGHRS and CDR2 is YFSETQ in the germline V gene. The trim removed 4 bases at V and 2 bases at J, leaving 4 bases unmatched. CDR3 sequence (DNA): TGCGCCAGCAGCCAGAGCGGGAGGGTCACAGATACGCAGTATTTT. It translates to CASSQSGRVTDTQYF.